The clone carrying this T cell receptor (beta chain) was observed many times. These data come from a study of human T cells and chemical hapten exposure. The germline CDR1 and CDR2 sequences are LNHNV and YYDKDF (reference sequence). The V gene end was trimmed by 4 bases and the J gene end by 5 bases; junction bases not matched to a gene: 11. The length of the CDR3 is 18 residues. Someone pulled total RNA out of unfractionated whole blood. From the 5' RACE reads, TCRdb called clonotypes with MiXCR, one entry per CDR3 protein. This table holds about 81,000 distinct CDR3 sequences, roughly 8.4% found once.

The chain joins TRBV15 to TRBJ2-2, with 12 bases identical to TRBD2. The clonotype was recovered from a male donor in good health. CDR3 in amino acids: CATSTHRLAGVRTGELFF. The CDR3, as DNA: TGTGCCACCAGCACCCACCGACTAGCGGGAGTGCGGACCGGGGAGCTGTTTTTT.